This T cell receptor beta chain was sequenced in a study of early T cells in non-severe SARS-CoV-2 infection. Study information: Whole-blood bulk RNA, unsorted, was sequenced, and chains were unpaired. Study outcomes and limitations: Clonotype matching in VDJdb favored anti-spike CD8 responses and did not capture private and CD4 specificities.

The CDR3 runs to 16 residues. V lost 8 bases, J lost 1 base, and 8 bases stayed unmatched. CDR1 and CDR2 (germline): MRHNA, SNTAGT. Individual cDNA molecules were tagged with unique molecular identifiers. TCRdb recomputed calls from the 5' RACE reads with MiXCR, one row per CDR3 protein. The sample comprises 70,000 to 75,000 distinct CDR3 sequences, roughly an eighth of which are singletons, and about 4.2% rests with the top ten. This clonotype was seen at least ten times. The antigen remains undetermined. The TCR originated in an adult who was a healthcare worker with PCR-confirmed SARS-CoV-2 infection or an uninfected control (not recorded which). The specimen sequenced was whole blood. The chain employs TRBV6-4 and TRBJ2-6; TRBD1 matches at 7 bases. CDR3 protein: CASSQGPGSGANVLTF. As DNA, the CDR3 is TGTGCCAGCTCACAGGGGCCCGGATCTGGGGCCAACGTCCTGACTTTC.